This T cell receptor beta chain was captured by sequencing in a study of response to subunit inactivated influenza vaccine. Points from the study as a whole: That few new T cells are recruited by each seasonal influenza vaccination was the authors' suggestion.

As to this clonotype: Its cognate antigen is unknown.

The V gene's germline CDR1 is DFQATT and CDR2 SNEGSKA (reference sequence). CDR3 size: 13 residues. With 5 bases clipped from V and 7 bases from J, the junction kept 4 bases outside the gene matches. TCRdb re-analysed the RT-PCR reads in MiXCR, keeping a single row per CDR3 protein. Among roughly 170,000 distinct CDR3 sequences listed, 9.2% were seen once. This receptor was taken from a man in his fifties who received an inactivated influenza vaccine. The chain links TRBV20-1 to TRBJ2-2; TRBD1 aligns across 10 bases. Sequenced here: non-naive T cells sorted from PBMCs, sampled on the day of vaccination. CDR3 nucleotide sequence: TGCAGTGCTGGGGGACAGGGGCACGGGGAGCTGTTTTTT. Amino acids: CSAGGQGHGELFF.